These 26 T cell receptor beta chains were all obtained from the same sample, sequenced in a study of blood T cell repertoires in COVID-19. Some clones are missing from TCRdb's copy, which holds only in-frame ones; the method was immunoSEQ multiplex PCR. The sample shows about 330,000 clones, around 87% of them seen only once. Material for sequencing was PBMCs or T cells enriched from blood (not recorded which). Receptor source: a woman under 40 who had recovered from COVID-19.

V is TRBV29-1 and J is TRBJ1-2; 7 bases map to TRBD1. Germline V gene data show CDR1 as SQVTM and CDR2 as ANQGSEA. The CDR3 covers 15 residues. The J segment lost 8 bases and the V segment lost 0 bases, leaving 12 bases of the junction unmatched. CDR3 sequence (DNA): TGCAGCGTTGAAGAGTCTACAGGGGTCCCAGGCGGCTACACCTTC. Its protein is CSVEESTGVPGGYTF.

The CDR3 reads CASSQFSGIETQYF. The CDR3 coding sequence is TGTGCCAGCAGCCAATTTTCAGGGATCGAGACCCAGTACTTC. The V gene is TRBV3-1 (or the pseudogene TRBV3-2), the J gene TRBJ2-5, with D perhaps TRBD1 (5 bases). CDR3 size: 14 residues. CDR1 LGHDT and CDR2 YNNKEL come from the germline V gene (reference sequence). V lost 2 bases and J lost 5, with 12 bases in between.

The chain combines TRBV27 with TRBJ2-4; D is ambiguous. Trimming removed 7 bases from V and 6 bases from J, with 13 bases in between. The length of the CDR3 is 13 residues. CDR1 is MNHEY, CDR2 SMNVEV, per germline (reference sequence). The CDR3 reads CASKEPFRNIQYF. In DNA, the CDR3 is TGTGCCAGCAAGGAGCCGTTTAGAAACATTCAGTACTTC.

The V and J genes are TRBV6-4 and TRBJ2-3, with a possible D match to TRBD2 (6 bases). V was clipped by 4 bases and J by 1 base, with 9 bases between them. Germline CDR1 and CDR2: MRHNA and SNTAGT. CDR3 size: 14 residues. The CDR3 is CASSVSGRTDTQYF. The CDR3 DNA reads TGTGCCAGCAGTGTTAGCGGCCGCACAGATACGCAGTATTTT.

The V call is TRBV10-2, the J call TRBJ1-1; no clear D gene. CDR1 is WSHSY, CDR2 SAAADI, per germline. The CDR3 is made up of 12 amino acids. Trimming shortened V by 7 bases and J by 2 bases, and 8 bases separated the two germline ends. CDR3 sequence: CASIGSNTEAFF. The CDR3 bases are TGCGCCAGCATTGGGAGTAACACTGAAGCTTTCTTT.

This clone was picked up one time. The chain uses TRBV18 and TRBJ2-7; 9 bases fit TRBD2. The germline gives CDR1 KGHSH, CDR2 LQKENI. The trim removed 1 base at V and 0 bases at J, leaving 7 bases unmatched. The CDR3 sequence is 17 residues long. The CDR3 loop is CASSPQGSSGDSYEQYF. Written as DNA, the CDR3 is TGTGCCAGCTCACCACAGGGCTCTAGCGGGGACTCCTACGAGCAGTACTTC. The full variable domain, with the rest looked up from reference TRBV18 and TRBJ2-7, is NAGVMQNPRHLVRRRGQEARLRCSPMKGHSHVYWYRQLPEEGLKFMVYLQKENIIDESGMPKERFSAEFPKEGPSILRIQQVVRGDSAAYFCASSPQGSSGDSYEQYFGPGTRLTVT.

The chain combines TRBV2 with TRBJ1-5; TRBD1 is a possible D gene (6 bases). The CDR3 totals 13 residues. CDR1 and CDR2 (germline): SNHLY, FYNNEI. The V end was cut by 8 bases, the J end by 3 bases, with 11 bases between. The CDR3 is CASRRDTNQPQHF. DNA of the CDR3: TGTGCCAGCCGTCGGGACACCAATCAGCCCCAGCATTTT.

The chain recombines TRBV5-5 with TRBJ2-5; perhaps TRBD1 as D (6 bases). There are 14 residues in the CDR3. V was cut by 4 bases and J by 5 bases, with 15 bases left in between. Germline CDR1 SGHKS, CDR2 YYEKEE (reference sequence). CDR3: CASSIITGPETQYF. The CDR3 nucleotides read TGTGCCAGCAGCATCATTACAGGGCCCGAGACCCAGTACTTC.

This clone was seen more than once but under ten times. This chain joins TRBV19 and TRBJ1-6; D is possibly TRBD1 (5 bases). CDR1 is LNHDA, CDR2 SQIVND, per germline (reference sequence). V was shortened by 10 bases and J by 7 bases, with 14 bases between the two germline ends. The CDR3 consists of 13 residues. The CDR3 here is CATRVQENSPLHF. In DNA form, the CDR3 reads TGTGCCACCAGGGTGCAGGAGAATTCACCCCTCCACTTT.

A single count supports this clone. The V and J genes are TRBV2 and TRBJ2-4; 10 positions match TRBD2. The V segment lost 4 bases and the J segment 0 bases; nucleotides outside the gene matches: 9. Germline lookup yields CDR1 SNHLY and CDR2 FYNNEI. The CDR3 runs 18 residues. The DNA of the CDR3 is TGTGCCAGCAGTGTAATAAGGACTAGCGGTTTAGCCAAAAACATTCAGTACTTC. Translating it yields CASSVIRTSGLAKNIQYF. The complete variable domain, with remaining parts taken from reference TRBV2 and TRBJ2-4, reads EPEVTQTPSHQVTQMGQEVILRCVPISNHLYFYWYRQILGQKVEFLVSFYNNEISEKSEIFDDQFSVERPDGSNFTLKIRSTKLEDSAMYFCASSVIRTSGLAKNIQYFGAGTRLSVL.

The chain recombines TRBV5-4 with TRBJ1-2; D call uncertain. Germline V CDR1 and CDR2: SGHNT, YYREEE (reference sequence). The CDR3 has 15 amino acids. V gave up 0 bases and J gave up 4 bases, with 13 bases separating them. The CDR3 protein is CASSLDSVEIYGYTF. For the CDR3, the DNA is TGTGCCAGCAGCTTGGATTCAGTGGAGATCTATGGCTACACCTTC.

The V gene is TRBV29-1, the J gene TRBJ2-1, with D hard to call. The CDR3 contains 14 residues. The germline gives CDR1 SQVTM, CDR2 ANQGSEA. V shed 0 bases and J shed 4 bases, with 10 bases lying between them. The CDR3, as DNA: TGCAGCGTTGAAGATCGCTCGGAGTACAATGAGCAGTTCTTC. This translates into CSVEDRSEYNEQFF.

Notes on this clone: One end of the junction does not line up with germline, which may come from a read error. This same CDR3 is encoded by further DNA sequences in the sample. The CDR3 protein is CASSLTGGTDTQYF. The CDR3 coding sequence is TGTGCCAGCAGCCTAACAGGGGGCACAGATACGCAGTATTTT. The V and J genes are TRBV7-3 and TRBJ2-3; TRBD1 matches at 7 bases. The CDR3 is 14 amino acids. Germline CDR1 and CDR2: SGHTA and FQGTGA. The full variable domain, with the rest looked up from reference TRBV7-3 and TRBJ2-3, is GAGVSQTPSNKVTEKGKYVELRCDPISGHTALYWYRQSLGQGPEFLIYFQGTGAADDSGLPNDRFFAVRPEGSVSTLKIQRTERGDSAVYLCASSLTGGTDTQYFGPGTRLTVL.

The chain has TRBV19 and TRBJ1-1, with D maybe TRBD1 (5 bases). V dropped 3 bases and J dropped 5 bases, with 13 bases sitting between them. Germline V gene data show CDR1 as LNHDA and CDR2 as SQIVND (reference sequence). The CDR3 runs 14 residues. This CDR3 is CASSIGTLGTEAFF. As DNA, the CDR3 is TGTGCCAGTAGTATCGGGACTCTGGGGACTGAAGCTTTCTTT.

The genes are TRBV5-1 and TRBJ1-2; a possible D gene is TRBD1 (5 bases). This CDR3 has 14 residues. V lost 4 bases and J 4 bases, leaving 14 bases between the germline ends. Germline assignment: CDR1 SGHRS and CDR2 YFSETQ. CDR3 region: CASSPSDSAYGYTF. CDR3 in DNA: TGCGCCAGCAGCCCGTCCGACAGCGCCTATGGCTACACCTTC.

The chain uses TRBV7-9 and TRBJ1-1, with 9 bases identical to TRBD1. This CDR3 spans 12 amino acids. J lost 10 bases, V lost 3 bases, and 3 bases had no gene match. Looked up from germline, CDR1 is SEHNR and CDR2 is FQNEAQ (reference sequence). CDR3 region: CASSFDRGRAFF. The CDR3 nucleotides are TGTGCCAGCAGCTTCGACAGGGGGAGAGCTTTCTTT.

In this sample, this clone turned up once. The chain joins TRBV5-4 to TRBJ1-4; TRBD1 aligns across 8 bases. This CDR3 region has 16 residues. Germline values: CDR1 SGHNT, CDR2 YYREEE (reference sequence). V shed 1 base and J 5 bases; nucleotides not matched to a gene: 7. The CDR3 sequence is CASSLPGQGSNEKLFF. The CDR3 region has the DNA TGTGCCAGCAGCTTGCCAGGACAGGGATCCAATGAAAAACTGTTTTTT.

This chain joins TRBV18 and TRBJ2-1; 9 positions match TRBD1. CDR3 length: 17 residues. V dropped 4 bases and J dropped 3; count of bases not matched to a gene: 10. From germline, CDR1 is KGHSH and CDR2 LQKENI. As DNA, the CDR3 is TGTGCCAGCTCACTGACCCGTGGGACAGGGTACTACAATGAGCAGTTCTTC. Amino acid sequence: CASSLTRGTGYYNEQFF.

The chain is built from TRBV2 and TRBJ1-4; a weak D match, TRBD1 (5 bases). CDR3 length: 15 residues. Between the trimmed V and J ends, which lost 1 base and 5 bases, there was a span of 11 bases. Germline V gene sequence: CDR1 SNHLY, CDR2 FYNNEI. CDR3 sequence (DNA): TGTGCCAGCAGTGAAGATAGGGGACTCAATGAAAAACTGTTTTTT. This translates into CASSEDRGLNEKLFF.

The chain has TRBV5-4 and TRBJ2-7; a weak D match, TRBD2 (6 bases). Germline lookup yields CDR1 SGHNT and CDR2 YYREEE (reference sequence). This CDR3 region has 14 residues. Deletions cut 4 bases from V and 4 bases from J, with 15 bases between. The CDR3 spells CASSPPGRGYEQYF. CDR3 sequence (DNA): TGTGCCAGCAGCCCACCGGGACGGGGGTACGAGCAGTACTTC.

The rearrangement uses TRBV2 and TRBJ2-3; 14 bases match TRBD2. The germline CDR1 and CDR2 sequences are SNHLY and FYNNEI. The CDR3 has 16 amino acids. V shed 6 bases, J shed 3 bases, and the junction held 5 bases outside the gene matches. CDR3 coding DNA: TGTGCCAGCAGAGAGGGACTAGCGGGGGAAACAGATACGCAGTATTTT. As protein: CASREGLAGETDTQYF.

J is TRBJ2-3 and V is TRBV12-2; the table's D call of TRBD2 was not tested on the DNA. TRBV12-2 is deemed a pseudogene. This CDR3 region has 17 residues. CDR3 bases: TGTGCAAGTCGCTCGAGGCCTAGCGGGGCCCACACAGATACGCAGTATTTT. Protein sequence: CASRSRPSGAHTDTQYF.

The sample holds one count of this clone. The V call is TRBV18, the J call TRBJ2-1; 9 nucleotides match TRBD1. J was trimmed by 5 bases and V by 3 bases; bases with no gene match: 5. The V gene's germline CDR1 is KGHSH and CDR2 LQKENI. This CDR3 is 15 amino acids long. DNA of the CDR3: TGTGCCAGCTCACCGGGACAGGGAGGAAACAATGAGCAGTTCTTC. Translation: CASSPGQGGNNEQFF.

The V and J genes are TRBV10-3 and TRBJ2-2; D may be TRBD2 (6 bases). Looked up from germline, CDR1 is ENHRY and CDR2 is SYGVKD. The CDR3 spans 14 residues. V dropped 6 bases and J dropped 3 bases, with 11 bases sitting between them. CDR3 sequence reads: CAIRATGDTGELFF. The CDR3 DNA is TGTGCCATCAGGGCAACGGGGGACACCGGGGAGCTGTTTTTT.

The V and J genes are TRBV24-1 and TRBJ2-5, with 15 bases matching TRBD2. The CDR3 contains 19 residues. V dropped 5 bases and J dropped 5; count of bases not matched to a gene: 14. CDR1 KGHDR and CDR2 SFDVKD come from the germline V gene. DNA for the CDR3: TGTGCCACCAGTGGCCTCCGCCGGACTAGCGGGGGGGATCGTGAGACCCAGTACTTC. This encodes CATSGLRRTSGGDRETQYF.

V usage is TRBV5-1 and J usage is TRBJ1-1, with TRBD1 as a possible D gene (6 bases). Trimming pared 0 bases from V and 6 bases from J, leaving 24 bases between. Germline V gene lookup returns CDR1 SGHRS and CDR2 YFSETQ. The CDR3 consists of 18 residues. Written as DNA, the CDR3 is TGCGCCAGCAGCTTGGGGAGGTGGGGGCTTGAAGCAAACTCTGAAGCTTTCTTT. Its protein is CASSLGRWGLEANSEAFF.